Below, one T cell receptor (beta chain) is given with its context. Its antigen is not known. This record belongs to a study of identical twins. Findings of the study overall: While abundant cord blood beta clonotypes carried fewer insertions, memory repertoires showed no such pattern. Among beta out-of-frame sequences, excess sharing between twins appeared weaker.

TCRdb independently ran MiXCR on the 5' RACE reads; one entry per CDR3 protein. This sample has 540,000 or so distinct CDR3 sequences; about a fifth occur once, and the top ten carry 0.4% to 0.6%. This same sample was also part of a study on yellow fever vaccine responses in identical twins.

This receptor was obtained from a woman in her late teens or twenties in good health. The sample was CD4+ T cells sorted from blood.

In DNA form, the CDR3 reads TGTGCCAGCATGTACAGACTAACCACCGGGGAGCTGTTTTTT. It encodes CASMYRLTTGELFF. The rearrangement joins TRBV6-1 to TRBJ2-2, with D perhaps matching TRBD2 (5 bases). The germline V and J ends were trimmed by 7 bases and 4 bases, with 13 bases remaining between them. This CDR3 region has 14 residues. The V gene's germline CDR1 is MNHNS and CDR2 SASEGT.